These T cell receptor beta chains were read from a single sample in a study of beta chain features in type 1 diabetes. Produced via immunoSEQ multiplex PCR; TCRdb's table is partial and in-frame only. The table lists roughly 300,000 clones, 7% to 9% of them singletons. Material for sequencing was central memory CD4+ T cells from blood. The receptor source for this set is a woman between 18 and 29 years old in good health. The CDR3 runs from the conserved cysteine through the conserved F or W. A D gene is named only where the DNA matches it firmly. Rows give clone size only sometimes, using once, few, many, or a class for an expanded clone.

J	V	D	length	size	CDR3	DNA
TRBJ2-3	TRBV18	TRBD2	16	NA	CASSPVLAGGRDTQYF	TGTGCCAGCTCACCCGTGCTAGCGGGAGGGAGAGATACGCAGTATTTT
TRBJ2-2	TRBV18	NA	19	NA	CASSPRIDNTGEATGELFF	TGTGCCAGCTCACCGAGAATTGATAATACAGGGGAGGCCACCGGGGAGCTGTTTTTT
TRBJ2-7	TRBV29-1	NA	13	NA	CSVELGSSYEQYF	TGCAGCGTTGAGCTCGGGAGTTCCTACGAGCAGTACTTC
TRBJ2-1	TRBV7-9	TRBD2	15	NA	CASSFPGLAGERQFF	TGTGCCAGCAGCTTTCCGGGACTAGCGGGAGAGAGGCAGTTCTTC
TRBJ2-3	TRBV29-1	NA	12	NA	CSSRGNTDTQYF	TGCAGCTCCCGGGGAAACACAGATACGCAGTATTTT
TRBJ2-4	TRBV7-2	TRBD2	15	many	CASSLSGRAVYIQYF	TGTGCCAGCAGCTTAAGCGGGAGGGCCGTTTACATTCAGTACTTC
TRBJ2-2	TRBV4-1	NA	17	NA	CASSQDFGGANTGELFF	TGCGCCAGCAGCCAAGATTTCGGGGGCGCGAACACCGGGGAGCTGTTTTTT
TRBJ2-1	TRBV5-1	NA	16	few	CASSRLMASSYNEQFF	TGCGCCAGCAGCCGGTTGATGGCTAGCTCCTACAATGAGCAGTTCTTC
TRBJ2-5	TRBV28	NA	15	NA	CASSFPGRRQETQYF	TGTGCCAGCAGTTTTCCAGGGAGGAGGCAAGAGACCCAGTACTTC
TRBJ1-5	TRBV7-8	NA	15	few	CASSLEDSNNQPQHF	TGTGCCAGCAGCTTAGAGGACAGCAATAATCAGCCCCAGCATTTT
TRBJ1-4	TRBV29-1	TRBD1	11	NA	CSVDKGQGLFF	TGCAGCGTTGATAAGGGACAGGGCTTGTTTTTT
TRBJ1-1	TRBV7-3	NA	13	few	CASSIDRNTEAFF	TGTGCCAGCAGCATAGACAGGAACACTGAAGCTTTCTTT
TRBJ2-5	TRBV7-9	NA	12	NA	CASSSDWETQYF	TGTGCCAGCAGCTCAGATTGGGAGACCCAGTACTTC
TRBJ2-1	TRBV20-1	NA	11	few	CSAGEWREQFF	TGCAGTGCTGGGGAATGGCGTGAGCAGTTCTTC
TRBJ2-7	TRBV7-2	NA	15	NA	CASSLDAGYIREQYF	TGTGCCAGCAGCTTAGACGCGGGTTACATACGGGAGCAGTACTTC
TRBJ2-5	TRBV7-2	TRBD1	17	few	CASSLAPRTGGLETQYF	TGTGCCAGCAGCTTAGCGCCAAGGACAGGGGGCTTAGAGACCCAGTACTTC